The rows below give T cell receptor beta chains drawn from one sample of a study of beta chain features in type 1 diabetes. Using immunoSEQ multiplex PCR, the repertoire was profiled, and TCRdb retains in-frame clones only, with some absent. Here the sample spans a few hundred thousand clones, around 30% being singletons. The sequenced sample was naive CD4+ T cells from blood. All receptors come from a young man in good health. CDR3s include the opening cysteine and the closing phenylalanine or tryptophan. D genes are given only for firm matches. Expanded clones are given a class, and other clones once, few, many or no size at all.

J gene: TRBJ1-2; clone size: .; CDR3 length: 14; D gene: .; V gene: TRBV30; CDR3 protein: CAWSPRGLNYGYTF; CDR3 DNA: TGTGCCTGGAGTCCCCGGGGGTTGAACTATGGCTACACCTTC
J gene: TRBJ1-1; clone size: .; CDR3 length: 13; D gene: TRBD1; V gene: TRBV30; CDR3 protein: CAWKDRGYTEAFF; CDR3 DNA: TGTGCCTGGAAGGACAGGGGGTACACTGAAGCTTTCTTT
J gene: TRBJ2-3; clone size: few; CDR3 length: 14; D gene: TRBD2; V gene: TRBV10-3; CDR3 protein: CAISFSGSTDTQYF; CDR3 DNA: TGTGCCATCAGTTTTAGCGGGAGCACAGATACGCAGTATTTT
J gene: TRBJ2-3; clone size: few; CDR3 length: 12; D gene: .; V gene: TRBV29-1; CDR3 protein: CSVGQHTDTQYF; CDR3 DNA: TGCAGCGTCGGACAGCACACAGATACGCAGTATTTT
J gene: TRBJ2-1; clone size: .; CDR3 length: 15; D gene: TRBD1; V gene: TRBV5-6; CDR3 protein: CASSPRTGMGNEQFF; CDR3 DNA: TGTGCCAGCAGCCCAAGGACAGGGATGGGTAATGAGCAGTTCTTC
J gene: TRBJ2-6; clone size: .; CDR3 length: 16; D gene: TRBD1; V gene: TRBV29-1; CDR3 protein: CSVVGQGASGANVLTF; CDR3 DNA: TGCAGCGTTGTGGGACAGGGGGCCTCTGGGGCCAACGTCCTGACTTTC
J gene: TRBJ2-1; clone size: .; CDR3 length: 14; D gene: TRBD2; V gene: TRBV18; CDR3 protein: CASSTLAVYNEQFF; CDR3 DNA: TGTGCCAGCTCTACACTAGCGGTTTACAATGAGCAGTTCTTC
J gene: TRBJ2-3; clone size: .; CDR3 length: 16; D gene: .; V gene: TRBV25-1; CDR3 protein: CASRTTAGESTDTQYF; CDR3 DNA: TGTGCCAGCAGGACCACAGCGGGCGAAAGCACAGATACGCAGTATTTT
J gene: TRBJ1-4; clone size: .; CDR3 length: 14; D gene: .; V gene: TRBV28; CDR3 protein: CASTTGPYVEKLFF; CDR3 DNA: TGTGCCAGCACCACGGGCCCGTATGTGGAAAAACTGTTTTTT
J gene: TRBJ2-6; clone size: .; CDR3 length: 12; D gene: .; V gene: TRBV29-1; CDR3 protein: CSVGWGANVLTF; CDR3 DNA: TGCAGCGTTGGCTGGGGGGCCAACGTCCTGACTTTC
J gene: TRBJ2-5; clone size: .; CDR3 length: 15; D gene: .; V gene: TRBV7-2; CDR3 protein: CASSSHGRNQETQYF; CDR3 DNA: TGTGCCAGCAGCTCCCATGGGCGGAATCAAGAGACCCAGTACTTC
J gene: TRBJ2-3; clone size: .; CDR3 length: 16; D gene: .; V gene: TRBV4-2; CDR3 protein: CASSQYPELSTDTQYF; CDR3 DNA: TGTGCCAGCAGCCAATACCCGGAGTTAAGCACAGATACGCAGTATTTT
J gene: TRBJ2-1; clone size: .; CDR3 length: 15; D gene: .; V gene: TRBV7-6; CDR3 protein: CASSYGTPSYNEQFF; CDR3 DNA: TGTGCCAGCAGCTACGGGACACCGAGCTACAATGAGCAGTTCTTC
J gene: TRBJ2-1; clone size: few; CDR3 length: 12; D gene: .; V gene: TRBV19; CDR3 protein: CASSIKYNEQFF; CDR3 DNA: TGTGCCAGTAGTATTAAGTACAATGAGCAGTTCTTC
J gene: TRBJ2-1; clone size: few; CDR3 length: 14; D gene: TRBD2; V gene: TRBV9; CDR3 protein: CASSVGLANNEQFF; CDR3 DNA: TGTGCCAGCAGCGTCGGACTAGCAAACAATGAGCAGTTCTTC
J gene: TRBJ1-1; clone size: .; CDR3 length: 13; D gene: .; V gene: TRBV30; CDR3 protein: CAWSVQTNTEAFF; CDR3 DNA: TGTGCCTGGAGTGTTCAGACGAACACTGAAGCTTTCTTT
J gene: TRBJ2-4; clone size: few; CDR3 length: 12; D gene: .; V gene: TRBV25-1; CDR3 protein: CASSASGNIQYF; CDR3 DNA: TGTGCCAGCAGTGCGTCGGGGAACATTCAGTACTTC
J gene: TRBJ2-1; clone size: .; CDR3 length: 14; D gene: .; V gene: TRBV30; CDR3 protein: CAWNRGISYNEQFF; CDR3 DNA: TGTGCCTGGAATAGGGGGATCTCCTACAATGAGCAGTTCTTC
J gene: TRBJ2-5; clone size: once; CDR3 length: 15; D gene: .; V gene: TRBV5-4; CDR3 protein: CASSDSSTGKETQYF; CDR3 DNA: TGTGCCAGCAGCGACAGTTCGACGGGGAAAGAGACCCAGTACTTC
J gene: TRBJ1-1; clone size: .; CDR3 length: 14; D gene: .; V gene: TRBV19; CDR3 protein: CASTPGTLNTEAFF; CDR3 DNA: TGTGCCAGTACCCCTGGGACACTGAACACTGAAGCTTTCTTT
J gene: TRBJ2-7; clone size: few; CDR3 length: 10; D gene: .; V gene: TRBV30; CDR3 protein: CAWRDREQYF; CDR3 DNA: TGTGCCTGGAGGGACCGGGAGCAGTACTTC
J gene: TRBJ2-7; clone size: .; CDR3 length: 11; D gene: .; V gene: TRBV20-1; CDR3 protein: CSARASYEQYF; CDR3 DNA: TGCAGTGCTAGAGCTAGCTACGAGCAGTACTTC
J gene: TRBJ2-7; clone size: .; CDR3 length: 15; D gene: .; V gene: TRBV7-3; CDR3 protein: CASSLSRGPSYEQYF; CDR3 DNA: TGTGCCAGCAGCCTAAGCCGGGGCCCATCCTACGAGCAGTACTTC
J gene: TRBJ2-2; clone size: .; CDR3 length: 12; D gene: .; V gene: TRBV29-1; CDR3 protein: CSVSGPTGELFF; CDR3 DNA: TGCAGCGTTTCCGGGCCCACCGGGGAGCTGTTTTTT
J gene: TRBJ2-7; clone size: few; CDR3 length: 13; D gene: .; V gene: TRBV7-9; CDR3 protein: CASSLSGRYEQYF; CDR3 DNA: TGTGCCAGCAGCTTATCAGGGCGGTACGAGCAGTACTTC
J gene: TRBJ2-1; clone size: few; CDR3 length: 12; D gene: .; V gene: TRBV18; CDR3 protein: CASSPRDNEQFF; CDR3 DNA: TGTGCCAGCTCACCACGGGACAATGAGCAGTTCTTC
J gene: TRBJ1-3; clone size: few; CDR3 length: 14; D gene: .; V gene: TRBV9; CDR3 protein: CASSVAGYGNTIYF; CDR3 DNA: TGTGCCAGCAGCGTAGCTGGGTACGGAAACACCATATATTTT
J gene: TRBJ1-1; clone size: .; CDR3 length: 13; D gene: .; V gene: TRBV30; CDR3 protein: CAWRADLNTEAFF; CDR3 DNA: TGTGCCTGGAGGGCGGACCTGAACACTGAAGCTTTCTTT
J gene: TRBJ2-1; clone size: few; CDR3 length: 15; D gene: TRBD1; V gene: TRBV7-9; CDR3 protein: CASSPRDRVMNEQFF; CDR3 DNA: TGTGCCAGCAGCCCCCGGGACAGGGTTATGAATGAGCAGTTCTTC
J gene: TRBJ2-2; clone size: .; CDR3 length: 15; D gene: TRBD2; V gene: TRBV5-1; CDR3 protein: CASSLERGNTGELFF; CDR3 DNA: TGCGCCAGCAGCTTAGAGCGGGGGAACACCGGGGAGCTGTTTTTT
J gene: TRBJ2-1; clone size: .; CDR3 length: 13; D gene: .; V gene: TRBV5-1; CDR3 protein: CASSLGENNEQFF; CDR3 DNA: TGCGCCAGCAGCTTGGGAGAAAACAATGAGCAGTTCTTC
J gene: TRBJ2-1; clone size: few; CDR3 length: 13; D gene: .; V gene: TRBV29-1; CDR3 protein: CSVADYPYNEQFF; CDR3 DNA: TGCAGCGTTGCGGACTACCCATACAATGAGCAGTTCTTC
J gene: TRBJ2-2; clone size: few; CDR3 length: 16; D gene: .; V gene: TRBV9; CDR3 protein: CASSAHGSGYTGELFF; CDR3 DNA: TGTGCCAGCAGCGCCCATGGGAGCGGGTACACCGGGGAGCTGTTTTTT
J gene: TRBJ2-4; clone size: .; CDR3 length: 15; D gene: .; V gene: TRBV2; CDR3 protein: CASSDRRIAKNIQYF; CDR3 DNA: TGTGCCAGCAGTGATCGGCGAATAGCCAAAAACATTCAGTACTTC
J gene: TRBJ2-1; clone size: .; CDR3 length: 16; D gene: .; V gene: TRBV14; CDR3 protein: CASSPHTLSSYNEQFF; CDR3 DNA: TGTGCCAGCAGCCCTCATACCCTTAGCTCCTACAATGAGCAGTTCTTC
J gene: TRBJ2-1; clone size: .; CDR3 length: 14; D gene: TRBD1; V gene: TRBV18; CDR3 protein: CASSPATGLNEQFF; CDR3 DNA: TGTGCCAGCTCACCAGCGACAGGGTTAAATGAGCAGTTCTTC
J gene: TRBJ2-7; clone size: .; CDR3 length: 16; D gene: TRBD2; V gene: TRBV10-3; CDR3 protein: CAISDRGTSGRHEQYF; CDR3 DNA: TGTGCCATCAGTGACCGCGGGACTAGCGGGAGACACGAGCAGTACTTC
J gene: TRBJ1-2; clone size: .; CDR3 length: 14; D gene: .; V gene: TRBV15; CDR3 protein: CATSSRRAAYGYTF; CDR3 DNA: TGTGCCACCAGCAGTAGGCGGGCGGCCTATGGCTACACCTTC
J gene: TRBJ2-3; clone size: .; CDR3 length: 16; D gene: TRBD2; V gene: TRBV5-1; CDR3 protein: CASSSGLARAADTQYF; CDR3 DNA: TGCGCCAGCAGCTCGGGACTAGCGAGAGCAGCAGATACGCAGTATTTT
J gene: TRBJ2-7; clone size: .; CDR3 length: 12; D gene: .; V gene: TRBV7-6; CDR3 protein: CASSQRGYEQYF; CDR3 DNA: TGTGCCAGCAGTCAGAGGGGCTACGAGCAGTACTTC
J gene: TRBJ2-2; clone size: .; CDR3 length: 13; D gene: TRBD1; V gene: TRBV30; CDR3 protein: CAWGTGFTGELFF; CDR3 DNA: TGTGCCTGGGGGACAGGGTTCACCGGGGAGCTGTTTTTT
J gene: TRBJ2-5; clone size: .; CDR3 length: 14; D gene: .; V gene: TRBV7-9; CDR3 protein: CASSPSRGIVTQYF; CDR3 DNA: TGTGCCAGCAGTCCGTCGCGGGGAATTGTAACCCAGTACTTC
J gene: TRBJ2-2; clone size: few; CDR3 length: 14; D gene: .; V gene: TRBV2; CDR3 protein: CASSERRSAGELFF; CDR3 DNA: TGTGCCAGCAGTGAGCGCAGGTCGGCCGGGGAGCTGTTTTTT